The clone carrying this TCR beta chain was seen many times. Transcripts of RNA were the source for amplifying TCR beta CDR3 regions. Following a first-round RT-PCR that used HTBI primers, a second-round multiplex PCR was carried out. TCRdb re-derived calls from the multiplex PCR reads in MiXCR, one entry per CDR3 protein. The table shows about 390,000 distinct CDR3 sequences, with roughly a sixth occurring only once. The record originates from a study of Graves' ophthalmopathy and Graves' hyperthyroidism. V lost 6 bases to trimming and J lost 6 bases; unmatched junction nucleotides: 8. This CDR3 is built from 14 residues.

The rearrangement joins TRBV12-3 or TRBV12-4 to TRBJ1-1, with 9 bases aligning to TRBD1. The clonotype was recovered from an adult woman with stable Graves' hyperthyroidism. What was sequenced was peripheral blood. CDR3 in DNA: TGTGCCAGCAGGGTAACAGGGGGCAGTCCTGAAGCTTTCTTT. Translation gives CASRVTGGSPEAFF.